This TCR beta chain was captured by sequencing in a study of T cells expressing NK-cell markers. TCRdb reworked the 5' RACE reads into one entry per CDR3 protein, no DNA. The sample table sets out some 450,000 distinct CDR3 sequences. The CDR3 length is 16 residues. The sequence was collected from a woman between 18 and 75 years old in good health. The chain combines TRBV12-3 or TRBV12-4 with TRBJ2-5; TCRdb reports TRBD1, a call that lacks DNA to check it against. Material for sequencing was blood T cells: a sorted CD56 or NKG2C T cell subset, CD4+ or CD8+ T cells, or bulk PBMC T cells (not recorded which). The CDR3 protein is CASSLGTGTLLETQYF.